These 7 T cell receptor beta chains originate from one sample sequenced in a study of T cells in Graves' hyperthyroidism and ophthalmopathy (dated by TCRdb to 2018 to 2020). Library construction relied on multiplex PCR. Sequencing took place on an Illumina HiSeq 2000. TCR beta CDR3 regions were amplified from RNA transcripts. The first round of RT-PCR for the TCR CDR3 was performed with the HTBI primer set and the Qiagen OneStep RT-PCR kit. The public reads were reprocessed in TCRdb via fastp at Q25 and MiXCR, keeping in-frame beta chains. Rows are unified per CDR3 protein, each entry keeping the most common DNA and genes. The sample records about 700,000 distinct CDR3 sequences, 40% to 55% of which are singletons. Of the sample, under 8.5% falls within the top ten clones. Sequenced sample: peripheral blood or thyroid tissue (not recorded which). These TCRs come from an adult man with Graves' disease, either hyperthyroidism or ophthalmopathy (not recorded which).

This clonotype was counted at least ten times. V usage is TRBV29-1 and J usage is TRBJ2-7; 9 nucleotides agree with TRBD1. The J segment lost 2 bases and the V segment lost 6 bases, leaving 5 bases of the junction unmatched. Germline CDR1 reads SQVTM; CDR2 reads ANQGSEA. This CDR3 spans 13 amino acids. The CDR3 DNA reads as TGCAGCGTGCCGGGACAGGGAACCTACGAGCAGTACTTC. This encodes CSVPGQGTYEQYF.

A note on this clonotype: Mismatch with germline at one junction end may stem from a read error. This sequence joins TRBV5-4 and TRBJ1-1, with D unresolved. From germline, CDR1 is SGHNT and CDR2 YYREEE (reference sequence). The CDR3 is 15 residues long. The DNA of the CDR3 is TGTGCCAGCAGCCCCCTTACGGGTGGAAACACTGAAGCTTGCTTT. Amino acids: CASSPLTGGNTEACF.

About this clonotype: The conserved closing phenylalanine or tryptophan is absent in this CDR3, likely reflecting a read error. CDR3 residues: CATSSSGAHEQYL. CDR3 DNA: TGTGCCACCAGCAGCTCAGGGGCCCACGAGCAGTACCTC. The chain has TRBV7-9 and TRBJ2-7; D perhaps matches TRBD1 (6 bases). The CDR3 length is 13 residues. Germline CDR1 SEHNR, CDR2 FQNEAQ (reference sequence).

CDR3 protein: CASSFGQDTGELFF. CDR3 nucleotides: TGTGCCAGCAGCTTTGGACAGGACACCGGGGAGCTGTTTTTT. The J gene is TRBJ2-2, the V gene TRBV7-2, with TRBD1 matching 7 bases. J gave up 3 bases and V 3 bases, and 1 base lay outside the gene matches. Germline loops: CDR1 SGHTA, CDR2 FQGNSA. The CDR3 sequence is 14 residues long.

In DNA, the CDR3 is TGTGCCAGCAAAACAGGGAGGGCCATTAATTCACCCCTCCACTTT. Encoded protein: CASKTGRAINSPLHF. The J gene is TRBJ1-6, the V gene TRBV7-4, with a tentative D call TRBD1 (6 bases). Germline values: CDR1 SGHVT, CDR2 SQSDAQ. The CDR3 loop spans 15 amino acids. With 7 bases removed from V and 6 bases from J, the gap between germline ends came to 16 bases.

The chain combines TRBV29-1 with TRBJ1-6; tentative D call: TRBD1 (6 bases). This CDR3 has 13 amino acids. V lost 8 bases to trimming and J lost 11 bases, with 19 bases between them. CDR1 and CDR2 (germline): SQVTM, ANQGSEA. CDR3 in amino acids: CSSESGVGPPLHF. DNA of the CDR3: TGCAGCAGTGAATCAGGGGTTGGGCCACCCCTCCACTTT.

About this clonotype itself: This may come from a read error, since a much larger clone is one base off. The chain carries TRBV2 and TRBJ2-5, with TRBD2 identical over 7 bases. The CDR3 extends over 14 amino acids. Germline-derived CDR1 and CDR2 are SNHLY and FYNNEI. V dropped 7 bases and J dropped 7; count of bases not matched to a gene: 12. Here the CDR3 reads CASINTPPGGTQYF. DNA of the CDR3: TGTGCCAGCATAAATACTCCACCGGGGGGGACCCAGTACTTC.